The next 15 T cell receptor beta chains were all read from a single sample in a study of memory CD4+ T cells and cytomegalovirus serostatus. Produced via immunoSEQ multiplex PCR; TCRdb's table is partial and in-frame only. The data contain some 46,000 clones, over 60% of them singletons. The sort gate was single viable CD3+CD4+CD8-CD45RO+ cells for memory CD4+ T cells. Sequencing was performed on memory CD4+ T cells from blood. All receptors derive from an adult in good health and CMV-seronegative.

J is TRBJ2-7 and V is TRBV5-4, with D tentatively TRBD2 (7 bases). The CDR3 loop spans 12 amino acids. Trimming cost V 0 bases and J 9 bases, with 10 bases left between them. From germline, CDR1 is SGHNT and CDR2 YYREEE (reference sequence). The CDR3, as DNA: TGTGCCAGCAGCTTGGAGGGGGAGGGGCAGTACTTC. Translation: CASSLEGEGQYF. Using reference TRBV5-4 and TRBJ2-7 for the parts outside the CDR3, the full variable domain is ETGVTQSPTHLIKTRGQQVTLRCSSQSGHNTVSWYQQALGQGPQFIFQYYREEENGRGNFPPRFSGLQFPNYSSELNVNALELDDSALYLCASSLEGEGQYFGPGTRLTVT.

The chain employs TRBV11-2 and TRBJ2-7; 8 bases are shared with TRBD1. Per the germline V gene, CDR1 is SGHAT and CDR2 is FQNNGV. The CDR3 is 14 residues long. V dropped 2 bases and J dropped 5; count of bases not matched to a gene: 5. CDR3 sequence: CASSLPRGPNEQYF. The CDR3 DNA follows: TGTGCCAGCAGCTTACCCAGGGGGCCCAACGAGCAGTACTTC.

CDR3 DNA: TGTGCCAGCAGTGATAATAGCGGGAGCTCCTACAATGAGCAGTTCTTC. Translated, it gives CASSDNSGSSYNEQFF. V and J are TRBV25-1 and TRBJ2-1; TRBD2 matches at 9 bases. The CDR3 totals 16 residues. J was trimmed by 0 bases and V by 3 bases; bases with no gene match: 3. CDR1 MGHDK and CDR2 SYGVNS come from the germline V gene. Complete variable domain (other parts from reference TRBV25-1 and TRBJ2-1): EADIYQTPRYLVIGTGKKITLECSQTMGHDKMYWYQQDPGMELHLIHYSYGVNSTEKGDLSSESTVSRIRTEHFPLTLESARPSHTSQYLCASSDNSGSSYNEQFFGPGTRLTVL.

V usage is TRBV2 and J usage is TRBJ2-7; D is possibly TRBD2 (6 bases). The CDR3 is 14 amino acids. V lost 3 bases to trimming and J lost 4 bases, with 13 bases between them. Germline CDR1 and CDR2: SNHLY and FYNNEI. The CDR3 spells CASSDPGVLYEQYF. The CDR3 DNA sequence: TGTGCCAGCAGTGATCCGGGAGTCTTGTACGAGCAGTACTTC.

This sequence joins TRBV7-6 and TRBJ1-1; D may be TRBD1 (5 bases). CDR1 is SGHVS, CDR2 FNYEAQ, per germline. The CDR3 loop spans 14 amino acids. V was cut by 5 bases and J by 2 bases, with 12 bases left in between. The CDR3 sequence: CASSQQEYNTEAFF. Written as DNA, the CDR3 is TGTGCCAGCAGCCAACAGGAATATAACACTGAAGCTTTCTTT. Full variable domain (remainder filled in from reference TRBV7-6 and TRBJ1-1): GAGVSQSPRYKVTKRGQDVALRCDPISGHVSLYWYRQALGQGPEFLTYFNYEAQQDKSGLPNDRFSAERPEGSISTLTIQRTEQRDSAMYRCASSQQEYNTEAFFGQGTRLTVV.

This chain joins TRBV7-2 and TRBJ2-7; 8 positions agree with TRBD2. The V segment lost 7 bases and the J segment 4 bases; nucleotides outside the gene matches: 6. The CDR3 has 13 amino acids. Looked up from germline, CDR1 is SGHTA and CDR2 is FQGNSA. CDR3 nucleotides: TGTGCCAGCACCCGGGGGGGGGCATACGAGCAGTACTTC. It codes for CASTRGGAYEQYF.

The chain is built from TRBV7-2 and TRBJ1-5; D is unresolved. Trimming left V 3 bases short and J 9 bases short, with 12 bases between. CDR3 length: 13 amino acids. Per germline, CDR1 SGHTA and CDR2 FQGNSA. CDR3 DNA: TGTGCCAGCAGCTTTGAAGCCCTAGGGCCCCAGCATTTT. This sequence encodes CASSFEALGPQHF.

The V call is TRBV10-2, the J call TRBJ2-2, with a tentative D call TRBD1 (5 bases). This CDR3 has 13 residues. Germline lookup yields CDR1 WSHSY and CDR2 SAAADI. Trimming removed 3 bases at V and 4 bases at J, with 6 bases between. For the CDR3, the DNA is TGCGCCAGCAGTGATCAGGGCACCGGGGAGCTGTTTTTT. It codes for CASSDQGTGELFF.

The chain combines TRBV7-2 with TRBJ1-6; D gene ambiguous. CDR3 length: 14 residues. Germline CDR1 SGHTA, CDR2 FQGNSA. The V and J ends lost 3 bases and 7 bases respectively, with 10 bases between them. In DNA form, the CDR3 reads TGTGCCAGCAGCTTCAACCGCATGAATTCACCCCTCCACTTT. Translation: CASSFNRMNSPLHF.

The chain links TRBV7-8 to TRBJ2-5, with D unclear. This CDR3 has 11 amino acids. V lost 5 bases to trimming and J lost 7 bases, with 8 bases between them. CDR1 is SGHVS and CDR2 is FQNEAQ in the germline V gene. The CDR3 region is CASSLIGTQYF. Written as DNA, the CDR3 is TGTGCCAGCAGCCTCATAGGGACCCAGTACTTC.

This chain joins TRBV28 and TRBJ2-7; no clear D. V lost 3 bases to trimming and J lost 0 bases, with 6 bases between them. CDR3 length equals 13 residues. Germline CDR1 MDHEN, CDR2 SYDVKM. The CDR3 reads CASSLHISYEQYF. CDR3 DNA sequence: TGTGCCAGCAGTTTGCACATCTCCTACGAGCAGTACTTC. Drawing the rest from reference TRBV28 and TRBJ2-7, the complete variable domain is DVKVTQSSRYLVKRTGEKVFLECVQDMDHENMFWYRQDPGLGLRLIYFSYDVKMKEKGDIPEGYSVSREKKERFSLILESASTNQTSMYLCASSLHISYEQYFGPGTRLTVT.

The chain has TRBV4-3 and TRBJ1-2; TRBD1 agrees at 9 bases. Germline V gene data show CDR1 as LGHNA and CDR2 as YSLEER. Losses at the gene ends were 3 bases for V and 5 bases for J; bases not matched to a gene: 19. This CDR3 comprises 19 residues. CDR3 in amino acids: CASSQATGTGTVWGYGYTF. The CDR3 DNA is TGCGCCAGCAGCCAGGCTACCGGGACAGGGACCGTTTGGGGGTATGGCTACACCTTC.

There are a few counts of this clone. V usage is TRBV19 and J usage is TRBJ1-5; D gene ambiguous. The V end lost 6 bases, the J end lost 3 bases, and 15 bases lay between the germline ends. CDR3 length: 15 amino acids. Germline loops: CDR1 LNHDA, CDR2 SQIVND (reference sequence). The CDR3 DNA follows: TGTGCCAGTAGATCATGGCGGGAGCTCAATCAGCCCCAGCATTTT. This encodes CASRSWRELNQPQHF.

V gene TRBV5-1 combines with J gene TRBJ1-1; D is unclear. The CDR3 sequence is 17 residues long. In germline, CDR1 is SGHRS, CDR2 YFSETQ. V was pared by 1 base and J by 2 bases, with 18 bases between. Here the CDR3 reads CASSLSLGVWGNTEAFF. CDR3 in DNA: TGCGCCAGCAGCTTGAGTTTAGGAGTCTGGGGAAACACTGAAGCTTTCTTT.

This clone was seen more than once but under ten times. This chain links TRBV5-1 with TRBJ2-2; 7 bases line up with TRBD2. The CDR3 has 14 residues. J gave up 5 bases and V 5 bases, and 6 bases lay outside the gene matches. Germline-derived CDR1 and CDR2 are SGHRS and YFSETQ. This chain's CDR3 is CASRREAITGELFF. CDR3 sequence (DNA): TGCGCCAGCAGACGGGAGGCGATAACCGGGGAGCTGTTTTTT.